This TCR beta chain was sequenced in a study of T cells after yellow fever vaccination (dated by TCRdb to about 2019). Looking at the study overall: The SMART-Seq v4 Ultra Low Input RNA kit was used to prepare libraries from fractions with low cell numbers. Bulk TCR alpha and beta repertoires were sequenced longitudinally to track T-cell clones before and after primary and booster YFV17D yellow fever vaccination. Two healthy male donors, one aged 18 to 29 and one aged 30 to 40 years, were included in the cohort. Blood samples were taken at several timepoints before and after primary and secondary immunization, and bulk PBMC replicates and cell subsets were isolated. Study-wide conclusions, independent of this receptor: Computational filtering was needed because FACS-sorted repertoires could contain abundant contaminating clonotypes from the bulk population. Only a couple of donors were included in the study, so the extent to which the findings can be generalized is limited. Most clones expanded after primary vaccination were re-detected after the booster (approximately 96% of CD4 and approximately 89% of CD8), suggesting broad memory maintenance. The secondary T-cell response was found to be weaker but faster than the primary response, with a peak reached on day 5 rather than on day 15. A small share of clonotypes occurred in both CD4 and CD8 compartments, likely arising from convergent recombination.

The treatment or condition label here, explained by the study, means: live attenuated yellow fever vaccine strain. PBMCs were isolated from peripheral blood using a standard Ficoll-Paque protocol. CD4 and CD8 T-cell fractions were isolated with Dynabeads CD4 and CD8 positive selection kits. TriZol was used to extract RNA from bulk PBMCs, CD4 and CD8 fractions, and dextramer-positive and dextramer-negative fractions. The CDR3 holds 15 amino acids from the cysteine to the phenylalanine. Of all the DNA, just the CDR3 is kept, 45 bases in frame from base 1. The germline V gene specifies SGHRS as CDR1 and YFSETQ as CDR2. At the junction V is shortened by 3 bases and J by 4 bases, with 13 bases in between. The sequencer listed for this sample is Illumina NovaSeq 6000. Synthesis of TCR cDNA relied on 5'RACE template switching, a step that introduced a universal primer site along with unique molecular identifiers. Priming for cDNA synthesis came from both the TCR alpha and TCR beta constant segments. Library amplification involved two PCR steps, and the second step added sample barcodes and sequencing adapters. Sequencing of libraries was done on Illumina HiSeq 2500 (2x100 bp) or NovaSeq (2x150 bp). The paper's processing steps were these. MIGEC was used to demultiplex reads and collapse the reads into UMI consensus sequences, and MiXCR was used for V(D)J alignment. Using edgeR on replicate PBMC samples, clonotypes were called vaccine-responding if FDR was below 0.01 and the log2 fold change was above 5 up to day 15. Each bulk clonotype was labeled CD4 or CD8 based on which sequenced repertoire, CD4 or CD8, contained the clonotype at higher abundance. In-frame beta chains were kept once TCRdb had trimmed the public reads at Q25 with fastp and called clones with MiXCR. Entries that share a CDR3 protein sequence are merged under the most common genes and DNA. The V and J calls follow TCRdb's processing rather than the paper's. The sample table lists around 260,000 distinct CDR3 sequences, roughly 5.6% of them with a count of one. The ten largest clones take up more than 3% of the sample.

In its sample, this clonotype was seen a few times. The antigen this receptor binds is unknown. It has no much larger one-base neighbor in the sample; base qualities were not kept. The V and J segments used are TRBV5-1 and TRBJ1-4; TRBD1 is perhaps the D gene, given 6 matching bases. This TCR derives from a man aged 18 to 30 who received the YFV17D yellow fever vaccine. Source: CD4+ T cells sorted from PBMCs, taken on the day of the yellow fever booster vaccination. CDR3 reads: CASSSLTGGNEKLFF. DNA sequence: TGCGCCAGCAGCTCGCTGACAGGCGGTAATGAAAAACTGTTTTTT.